This T cell receptor (beta chain) appears in the sequencing data of a study of glioma-infiltrating T cells after dendritic cell vaccination. The germline CDR1 and CDR2 sequences are MDHEN and SYDVKM. V gave up 1 base and J gave up 0 bases, with 11 bases separating them. This CDR3 has 16 residues. Input was 2 to 2.5 ug genomic DNA, or all available if less. Using immunoSEQ multiplex PCR, the repertoire was profiled, and TCRdb retains in-frame clones only, with some absent. The data contain 110,000 or so clones, 90% of them singletons. About this clone itself: The antigen remains undetermined.

General study results and limits: Patients with more pretreatment TILs had longer time to progression and survival.

Time point: after dendritic cell vaccination, including at tumor progression/relapse. This sequence originates from a human donor with glioblastoma. The chain is built from TRBV28 and TRBJ2-3, with a tentative D call TRBD1 (5 bases). The source material was blood, sampled after dendritic cell vaccination. CDR3 nucleotide sequence: TGTGCCAGCAGTTTATCGTCTAGGGGTAGCACAGATACGCAGTATTTT. This sequence encodes CASSLSSRGSTDTQYF. Based on the CDR3 plus reference TRBV28 and TRBJ2-3, the full variable domain is DVKVTQSSRYLVKRTGEKVFLECVQDMDHENMFWYRQDPGLGLRLIYFSYDVKMKEKGDIPEGYSVSREKKERFSLILESASTNQTSMYLCASSLSSRGSTDTQYFGPGTRLTVL.